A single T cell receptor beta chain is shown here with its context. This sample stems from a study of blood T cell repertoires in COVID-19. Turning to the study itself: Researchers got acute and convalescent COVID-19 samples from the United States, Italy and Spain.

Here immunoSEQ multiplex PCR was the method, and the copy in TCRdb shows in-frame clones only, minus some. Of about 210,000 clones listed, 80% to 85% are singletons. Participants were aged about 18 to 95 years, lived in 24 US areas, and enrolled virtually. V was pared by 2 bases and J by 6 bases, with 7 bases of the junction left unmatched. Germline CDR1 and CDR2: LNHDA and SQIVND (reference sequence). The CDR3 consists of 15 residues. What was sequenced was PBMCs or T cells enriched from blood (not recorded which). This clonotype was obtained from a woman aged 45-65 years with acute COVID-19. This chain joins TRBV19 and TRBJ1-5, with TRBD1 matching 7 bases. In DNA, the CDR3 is TGTGCCAGTAGTATAAGTCGACAGGGTTCTCAGCCCCAGCATTTT. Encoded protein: CASSISRQGSQPQHF. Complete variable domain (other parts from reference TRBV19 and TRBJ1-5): DGGITQSPKYLFRKEGQNVTLSCEQNLNHDAMYWYRQDPGQGLRLIYYSQIVNDFQKGDIAEGYSVSREKKESFPLTVTSAQKNPTAFYLCASSISRQGSQPQHFGDGTRLSIL.